This T cell receptor (beta chain) appears in the sequencing data of a study of identical twins. The donors were all healthy and Caucasian. Per germline, CDR1 SQVTM and CDR2 ANQGSEA. The ends were cut back, 6 bases at V and 4 bases at J, with 9 bases in the middle. The CDR3 covers 11 residues. Findings and limits, study-wide: Models underestimated out-of-frame TCR alpha sharing in monozygotic twins.

TCRdb reprocessed the 5' RACE reads with MiXCR, giving one entry per CDR3 protein. The top ten hold approximately 8.8% of the sample, which has roughly 250,000 distinct CDR3 sequences, more than 13% seen once. This clonotype was seen a few times. Its specificity is not known. This TCR was recovered from a woman between 18 and 29 years old in good health. Sequenced: memory (CD45RO+) T cells sorted from blood. The J gene is TRBJ1-1, the V gene TRBV29-1; D gene ambiguous. CDR3 coding DNA: TGCAGCGTCCGAGACATCACTGAAGCTTTCTTT. The encoded protein is CSVRDITEAFF.